This T cell receptor beta chain derives from a study of human T cells and chemical hapten exposure. In the study overall: Patients were given diphenylcyclopropenone on the scalp weekly across the approximately 25-week study. Mostly female, the patients presented with alopecia areata, totalis or universalis.

A few counts support this clonotype. The CDR3 has 16 amino acids. As the library was built, unique molecular identifiers were attached to individual cDNA molecules. TCRdb processed the RACE reads anew with MiXCR; each CDR3 protein has one entry. This sample has 150,000 or so distinct CDR3 sequences, with around 15% found just once. Time point defined: patch test 1, 2 weeks after DPC sensitization. As to treatment: therapeutic diphenylcyclopropenone sensitization with weekly scalp DPC. Participating donors were patients with alopecia, aged 18 to 70 years, considered appropriate candidates for DPC. The V call is TRBV3-2, the J call TRBJ2-7; the table's D call of TRBD1 was not tested on the DNA. TRBV3-2 counts as a pseudogene. This specimen was whole blood, taken in connection with sensitization to the hapten diphenylcyclopropenone (DPC). The receptor's source is a woman aged 25 to 39 with alopecia areata. Some clones in this sample may be carry-over from other donors' samples. In DNA, the CDR3 is TGTGCCAGCAGATATTACAGGAGACCCATACCCTACGAGCAGTACTTC. Protein: CASRYYRRPIPYEQYF.